The T cell receptor (beta chain) described here comes from a study of graft-versus-host responses after intestinal transplantation (dated by TCRdb to 2020 to 2022). Study-wide context: Multivisceral, liver-intestinal, or isolated intestinal transplants were received by the recipients. Of the roughly 25 intestinal transplant recipients enrolled in the cohort, one of whom was a retransplant, a few patients without pretransplant specimens were excluded. After intestinal transplantation, graft-versus-host and host-versus-graft alloreactive T cell clones in the graft, circulation and bone marrow were tracked using bulk TCR-beta CDR3 sequencing. Every recipient was given anti-thymocyte globulin induction, followed by about three years of maintenance tacrolimus and steroids. Rather than going through the commercial service, samples from a few later patients were sequenced in-house on an Illumina MiSeq and processed with MiXCR. Donor T cell macrochimerism was defined as a peak of at least 4% donor T cells among recipient peripheral blood mononuclear cells. To identify alloreactive clones, pre-transplant mixed lymphocyte reaction products were sequenced and then compared with unstimulated pre-transplant donor and recipient T cells. Broader findings and caveats from the paper: The conclusions were limited by the relatively low number and heterogeneity of the intestinal transplant patients. Early after transplant, peak levels of circulating GvH clones were found to be associated with declines in HvG clones. High GvH to HvG T cell clonal ratios were observed in the allografts of patients with donor T cell macrochimerism. GvH clones were detected in recipient bone marrow, and some of these GvH clones were observed earlier in ileal mucosa or blood, consistent with an intestinal mucosal origin.

The CDR3 spans 17 residues, from the cysteine through the phenylalanine. The CDR3 DNA has 51 bases and is translated from base 1. V is clipped by 6 bases and J by 5 bases, and the sequence between their germline boundaries is 22 bases long. The germline V gene gives CDR1 as SGHTA and CDR2 as FQGNSA. Blood samples were collected up to 4 times in the first month after transplant and then at least monthly when available. The method was the immunoSEQ multiplex PCR assay. For most patients, high-throughput TCR-beta CDR3 sequencing of genomic DNA was performed by Adaptive Biotechnologies. The original methods were these. TCR sequencing data for some 17 patients were retrieved from Adaptive's ImmunoSEQ software; a few other patients were processed with MiXCR and VDJtools. CDR3 nucleotide sequences shared between donor and recipient were removed because the origin of such sequences could not be assigned. To count as alloreactive, a clone needed at least 2-fold expansion over unstimulated cells and a minimum CFSE-low frequency of 0.002% (template counts) or 0.001% (read counts). Clones detected in sequenced pre-transplant spleen, lymph node, or MLR CFSE-low populations of the donor or recipient were defined as mappable. The cumulative frequency of alloreactive clones was calculated as a percentage of all sequences, weighted by copy number. Held by TCRdb, this immuneACCESS table contains in-frame sequences only and omits some clones. Under half of the omission traces to an unresolved V gene where checked; the cause of the rest is unknown. The DNA was the basis for D and trimming; V, J and clone size are from that table. The sample table lists approximately 89,000 clones, about 93% of them with a count of one. 16% of the sample belongs to the ten largest clones.

As to this clone: Its antigen is currently not known. It has no much larger one-base neighbor in the sample; base qualities were not kept.

The chain couples TRBV7-2 to TRBJ1-4, with the D gene call left open. This TCR came from a human patient who received an intestinal transplant, so some T cells may come from the graft donor. This specimen consisted of PBMCs, obtained roughly 450 days after intestinal transplant. The nucleotide sequence reads as follows: TGTGCCAGCAGTTACCTCCCCCTAGGGCGGTCAAATGAAAAACTGTTTTTT. Its translation is CASSYLPLGRSNEKLFF.